Listed here are 3 T cell receptor beta chains from one sample, sequenced in a study of blood T cell repertoires in COVID-19. TCRdb's copy holds only in-frame clones and misses some; the assay was immunoSEQ multiplex PCR. Of some 150,000 clones in the sample, roughly 88% were seen once. Sequences were obtained from peripheral blood. These TCRs come from a woman aged 60-70 years with acute or convalescent COVID-19.

This chain uses TRBV3-1 (or the pseudogene TRBV3-2) with TRBJ2-5, with D possibly being TRBD1 (6 bases). Trimming took 1 base from V and 5 from J, leaving 14 bases between them. Germline V gives CDR1 LGHDT, CDR2 YNNKEL (reference sequence). CDR3 length equals 15 residues. CDR3 bases: TGTGCCAGCAGCCAAGGCTACCAGGGGATGGAGACCCAGTACTTC. Protein: CASSQGYQGMETQYF.

The J gene is TRBJ2-7, the V gene TRBV6-5; 7 nucleotides align to TRBD2. The germline V gene has CDR1 MNHEY and CDR2 SVGAGI. V lost 2 bases and J lost 3; bases outside the gene matches: 10. The CDR3 runs to 16 residues. This chain's CDR3 is CASSYRQGAGDYEQYF. CDR3 DNA: TGTGCCAGCAGTTACAGGCAAGGGGCGGGAGACTACGAGCAGTACTTC.

The V call is TRBV7-9, the J call TRBJ2-3; 10 bases are shared with TRBD2. After removal of 5 bases from V and 0 bases from J, the junction contained 5 bases not matched to a gene. The CDR3 extends over 16 amino acids. Germline loops: CDR1 SEHNR, CDR2 FQNEAQ (reference sequence). The CDR3: CASSTSGDSSTDTQYF. The CDR3 nucleotides are TGTGCCAGCAGCACTAGCGGGGACTCTAGCACAGATACGCAGTATTTT.